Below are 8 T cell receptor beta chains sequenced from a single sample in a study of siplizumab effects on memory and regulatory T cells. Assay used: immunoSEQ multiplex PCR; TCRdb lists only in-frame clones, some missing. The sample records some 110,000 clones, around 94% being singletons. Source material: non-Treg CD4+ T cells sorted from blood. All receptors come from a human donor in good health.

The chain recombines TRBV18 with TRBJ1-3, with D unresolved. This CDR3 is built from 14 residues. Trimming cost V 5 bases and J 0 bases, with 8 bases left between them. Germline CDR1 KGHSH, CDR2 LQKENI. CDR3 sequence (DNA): TGTGCCAGCTCAAAACAAACCTCTGGAAACACCATATATTTT. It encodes CASSKQTSGNTIYF.

The CDR3 region has the DNA TGTGCCAGCAGCTTCACCGGGGAGCTGTTTTTT. Protein: CASSFTGELFF. The chain links TRBV9 to TRBJ2-2; D remains ambiguous. The V end was cut by 4 bases, the J end by 4 bases, with 2 bases between. Germline V gene data show CDR1 as SGDLS and CDR2 as YYNGEE. The CDR3 is 11 residues long.

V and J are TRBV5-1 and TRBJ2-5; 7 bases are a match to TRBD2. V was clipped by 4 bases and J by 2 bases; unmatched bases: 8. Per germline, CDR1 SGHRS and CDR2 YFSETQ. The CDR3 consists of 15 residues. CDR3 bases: TGCGCCAGCAGCCCCGGGGACTACCCGCAAGAGACCCAGTACTTC. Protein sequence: CASSPGDYPQETQYF.

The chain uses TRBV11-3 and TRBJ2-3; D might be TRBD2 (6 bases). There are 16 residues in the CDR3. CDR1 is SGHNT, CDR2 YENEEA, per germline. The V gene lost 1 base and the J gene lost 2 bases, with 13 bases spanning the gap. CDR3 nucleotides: TGTGCCAGCAGCTTAGGTACGGGACTTGACACAGATACGCAGTATTTT. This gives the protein CASSLGTGLDTDTQYF.

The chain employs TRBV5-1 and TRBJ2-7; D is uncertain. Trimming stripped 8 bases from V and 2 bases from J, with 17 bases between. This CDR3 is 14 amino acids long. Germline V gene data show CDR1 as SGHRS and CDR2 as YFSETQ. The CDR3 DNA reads TGCGCCAGTCACGGAATCGCGACCCCCTACGAGCAGTACTTC. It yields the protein CASHGIATPYEQYF.

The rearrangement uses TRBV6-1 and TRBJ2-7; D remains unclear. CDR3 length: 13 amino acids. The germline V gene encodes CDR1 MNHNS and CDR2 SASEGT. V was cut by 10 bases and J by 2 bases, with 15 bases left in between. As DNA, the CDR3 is TGTGCCACCAAAGAACGGGTTGCCTACGAGCAGTACTTC. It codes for CATKERVAYEQYF.

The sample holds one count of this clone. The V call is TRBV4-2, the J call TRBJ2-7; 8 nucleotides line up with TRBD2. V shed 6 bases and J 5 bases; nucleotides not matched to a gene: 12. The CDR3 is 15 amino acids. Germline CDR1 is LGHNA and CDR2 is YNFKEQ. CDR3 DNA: TGTGCCAGCAGAAGATCCGCGGGACTAGTCGACGAGCAGTACTTC. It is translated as CASRRSAGLVDEQYF.

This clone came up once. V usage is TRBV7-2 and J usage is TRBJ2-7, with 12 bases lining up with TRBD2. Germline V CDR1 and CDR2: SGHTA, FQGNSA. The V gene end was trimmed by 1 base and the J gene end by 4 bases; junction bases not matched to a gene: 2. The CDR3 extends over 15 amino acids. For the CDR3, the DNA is TGTGCCAGCAGCTTAGTGACTAGCGGGAGTTACGAGCAGTACTTC. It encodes CASSLVTSGSYEQYF.